This TCR beta chain was retrieved from a study of shared clonotypes between healthy human individuals. General study points: A reduction in generation probabilities was seen for non-shared clonotypes relative to those shared by all four donors. Sampling involved blood alone; tissue repertoires likely differ. What naive subsets generally showed was a larger estimated richness than memory subsets showed. Of the naive CD4 clonotypes, around 5% were shared across several donors.

Profiling relied on immunoSEQ multiplex PCR, and the TCRdb table lists in-frame clones only, not all of them. Of roughly 2 million clones in the sample, around 95% are singletons; the top ten hold around 0.13%. V trimming: 4 bases; J trimming: 4 bases; junction bases outside the gene matches: 2. Germline CDR1 reads LNHNV; CDR2 reads YYDKDF (reference sequence). This CDR3 spans 13 amino acids. Remarks on this clone: Antigen unknown.

The receptor was derived from a man younger than 30 in good health. The sequencing input was naive CD4+ T cells sorted from blood. The subset denotes: CD45RA+ positively selected. The chain has TRBV15 and TRBJ1-2; 8 nucleotides match TRBD1. CDR3 protein: CATSTGQGYGYTF. The DNA for the CDR3 is TGTGCCACCAGCACCGGACAGGGCTATGGCTACACCTTC.